What follows describes a single T cell receptor beta chain. The antigen is not known. V lost 8 bases to trimming and J lost 0 bases, with 8 bases between them. Germline V gene lookup returns CDR1 SNHLY and CDR2 FYNNEI. CDR3 length: 12 residues. The data derive from a study of vaccination and CD4 T cells after COVID-19. An Oncomine TCR Beta short-read assay was used to sequence the DNA from cultured CD4+ T cells. One entry per CDR3 protein results from TCRdb running MiXCR on the PCR reads. The sample lists about 16,000 distinct CDR3 sequences; roughly 36% were seen once. Treatment in this sample: roughly 10-day PBMC culture with coronavirus spike peptide pools or control peptides (ViraFEST assay).

Sequenced material: CD4+ T cells from blood, cultured in vitro, taken before SARS-CoV-2 vaccination. This clonotype was obtained from a human donor who received a COVID-19 vaccine. The V call is TRBV2, the J call TRBJ2-7; D is tentatively TRBD1 or TRBD2 (6 bases each). CDR3 DNA sequence: TGTGCCAGCGGGGGGCTCTCCTACGAGCAGTACTTC. This encodes CASGGLSYEQYF.